One sample yielded the 10 T cell receptor beta chains listed below, sequenced in a study of T cells in Graves' hyperthyroidism and ophthalmopathy (dated by TCRdb to about 2019). To prepare the library, multiplex PCR was applied. Sequenced using an Illumina HiSeq 2000. Amplification of TCR beta CDR3 regions was carried out from RNA transcripts. For the first round of RT-PCR on the TCR CDR3, the HTBI primer set was used together with the Qiagen OneStep RT-PCR kit. Starting from the raw public reads, TCRdb applied fastp trimming at Q25, assembled clones with MiXCR and retained in-frame beta chains. Entries that share a CDR3 protein sequence are merged under the most common genes and DNA. In this sample the table shows about 690,000 distinct CDR3 sequences, around 16% of which occur a single time. Around a sixth of the sample goes to the ten largest clones. Material for sequencing was blood. The receptors here all came from a man aged 45-60 years with Graves' hyperthyroidism.

The chain uses TRBV19 and TRBJ2-1; D gene uncertain. The CDR3 length is 15 residues. Germline assignment: CDR1 LNHDA and CDR2 SQIVND (reference sequence). V shed 6 bases and J shed 4 bases, with 16 bases lying between them. This CDR3 is CASSIQDVGYNEQFF. Here the CDR3 DNA reads TGTGCCAGTAGCATCCAAGACGTGGGGTACAATGAGCAGTTCTTC.

V usage is TRBV5-1 and J usage is TRBJ1-2, with D unclear. The CDR3 has 18 amino acids. Germline CDR1 reads SGHRS; CDR2 reads YFSETQ. V lost 0 bases and J 0 bases, leaving 18 bases between the germline ends. The CDR3 loop is CASSLERAGPAANYGYTF. The CDR3 DNA reads TGCGCCAGCAGCTTGGAAAGGGCAGGACCCGCAGCTAACTATGGCTACACCTTC.

This clonotype was observed many times. This chain joins TRBV7-9 and TRBJ2-1; 15 bases map to TRBD2. Germline V gives CDR1 SEHNR, CDR2 FQNEAQ (reference sequence). The CDR3 has 21 amino acids. The V segment lost 5 bases and the J segment 2 bases; nucleotides outside the gene matches: 16. The CDR3 region has the DNA TGTGCCAGCAGCCCGGGACTAGCGGGAGGTTATAAAAGGGGACCCTACAATGAGCAGTTCTTC. Translation: CASSPGLAGGYKRGPYNEQFF.

This chain links TRBV19 with TRBJ1-4, with D possibly matching TRBD1 (6 bases). With 4 bases removed from V and 8 bases from J, the gap between germline ends came to 17 bases. This CDR3 is 15 amino acids long. Germline values: CDR1 LNHDA, CDR2 SQIVND (reference sequence). Written as DNA, the CDR3 is TGTGCCAGTAGTACCCGGGACACCGAGGAGGAAAAACTGTTTTTT. Translation gives CASSTRDTEEEKLFF.

V usage is TRBV9 and J usage is TRBJ2-7; tentative D call: TRBD1 (6 bases). This CDR3 has 14 residues. Deletions cut 0 bases from V and 3 bases from J, with 10 bases between. Germline V CDR1 and CDR2: SGDLS, YYNGEE. The CDR3 reads CASSVVGAGYEQYF. The CDR3 DNA is TGTGCCAGCAGCGTAGTGGGGGCAGGCTACGAGCAGTACTTC.

The chain couples TRBV12-5 to TRBJ2-1; D is undetermined. The CDR3 covers 15 residues. V lost 0 bases and J lost 5, with 11 bases in between. Germline V gives CDR1 LGHNT, CDR2 FRNRAP. CDR3 DNA: TGTGCTAGTGGTTTGGTAGGTGTCAGCCACAATGAGCAGTTCTTC. Protein sequence: CASGLVGVSHNEQFF.

In this sample, this clonotype turned up many times. The rearrangement uses TRBV7-3 and TRBJ2-1, with TRBD2 matching 10 bases. Trimming at V came to 4 bases and at J to 5 bases, leaving 5 bases not matched to a gene. From germline, CDR1 is SGHTA and CDR2 FQGTGA. The CDR3 has 15 residues. The CDR3 protein is CASSSGTSANNEQFF. The CDR3, as DNA: TGTGCCAGCAGCTCAGGGACTAGCGCAAACAATGAGCAGTTCTTC.

This clonotype was picked up many times. This chain uses TRBV2 with TRBJ1-3; 8 positions agree with TRBD1. Germline lookup yields CDR1 SNHLY and CDR2 FYNNEI. The CDR3 covers 14 residues. The V and J ends lost 5 bases and 3 bases, in that order; junction bases with no gene match: 3. In DNA form, the CDR3 reads TGTGCCAGCAGTACAGGGGGTCTTGGAAACACCATATATTTT. Its protein is CASSTGGLGNTIYF.

The chain recombines TRBV20-1 with TRBJ1-1, with D possibly matching TRBD1 (6 bases). Between the trimmed V and J ends, which lost 6 bases and 4 bases, there was a span of 21 bases. CDR1 and CDR2 from the germline V gene are DFQATT and SNEGSKA (reference sequence). CDR3 length: 15 residues. The CDR3 protein is CSATYSRGLGTEAFF. The CDR3 DNA is TGCAGTGCAACTTACTCCAGGGGTTTGGGCACTGAAGCTTTCTTT.

This clonotype has a handful of counts. V usage is TRBV10-3 and J usage is TRBJ1-5, with D possibly being TRBD1 (5 bases). The CDR3 runs to 14 residues. Germline V gives CDR1 ENHRY, CDR2 SYGVKD. Trimming removed 3 bases from V and 7 bases from J, with 13 bases in between. CDR3 loop: CAISETGTTQPQHF. In DNA, the CDR3 is TGTGCCATCAGTGAAACAGGCACGACCCAGCCCCAGCATTTT.